A selection of T cell receptor beta chains follows, all from one sample in a study of blood T cell repertoires in COVID-19. The table came from immunoSEQ multiplex PCR; TCRdb's copy has only in-frame clones and leaves some out. This sample has tens of thousands of clones, with under 90% found just once. What was sequenced was peripheral blood. These receptors originate from a human donor in a cohort sampled during active COVID-19. CDR3s include the opening cysteine and the closing phenylalanine or tryptophan. A D gene is named only where the DNA matches it firmly. Only part of the rows carry a size: once, few, many, or a class if the clone is expanded.

J	D	size	length	V	DNA	CDR3
TRBJ1-1	-	-	14	TRBV4-1	TGCGCCAGCAGCCAAGCGGACACGAACACTGAAGCTTTCTTT	CASSQADTNTEAFF
TRBJ1-6	-	-	12	TRBV3-1/TRBV3-2	TGTGCCAGCAGTGGGGGGATAGAACCCCTCCACTTT	CASSGGIEPLHF
TRBJ1-4	-	-	14	TRBV11-2	TGTGCCAGCAGCCTAGGGGGGGTGGACGGAAAACTGTTTTTT	CASSLGGVDGKLFF
TRBJ1-3	TRBD1	-	14	TRBV15	TGTGCCACCACCCCGACAGGGACTGGAAACACCATATATTTT	CATTPTGTGNTIYF
TRBJ1-2	-	-	14	TRBV14	TGTGCCAGCAGCCTTTCCAGGAATTTCTATGGCTACACCTTC	CASSLSRNFYGYTF
TRBJ2-6	TRBD2	-	15	TRBV30	TGTGCCCGGGGGGGGCGATCCTCTGGGGCCAACGTCCTGACTTTC	CARGGRSSGANVLTF
TRBJ2-5	TRBD2	-	13	TRBV5-1	TGCGCCAGCAGCAAGGGACTACAAGAGACCCAGTACTTC	CASSKGLQETQYF
TRBJ2-7	-	-	13	TRBV9	TGTGCCAGCAGCGTAAATCAGGCCTACGAGCAGTACTTC	CASSVNQAYEQYF
TRBJ1-1	-	-	11	TRBV6-4	TGTGCCAGCAGTGACGGGCGAAAAGCTTTCTTT	CASSDGRKAFF
TRBJ2-1	TRBD2	-	16	TRBV18	TGTGCCAGCTCACCACCGTGGCGGGGGGCGGGCAATGAGCAGTTCTTC	CASSPPWRGAGNEQFF
TRBJ2-7	TRBD2	few	17	TRBV28	TGTGCCAGCAAGCGGACTAGCGGGAGGTCGAGCTCCTACGAGCAGTACTTC	CASKRTSGRSSSYEQYF
TRBJ1-1	-	-	12	TRBV28	TGTGCCAGCAGATTAGGACAGAGGAAAGCTTTCTTT	CASRLGQRKAFF
TRBJ1-1	-	-	14	TRBV7-2	TGTGCCAGCAGCTTCTACACAGCGAACACTGAAGCTTTCTTT	CASSFYTANTEAFF
TRBJ2-7	-	-	14	TRBV13	TGTGCCAGCAGCCCCGAGGGCGGATCCTACGAGCAGTACTTC	CASSPEGGSYEQYF
TRBJ1-1	-	-	17	TRBV9	TGTGCCAGCAGGGAAACCCCCGCAACAAGACTAGGAACTGAAGCTTTCTTT	CASRETPATRLGTEAFF